The 14 T cell receptor beta chains presented below share a single source sample, sequenced in a study of T cell repertoires in cytomegalovirus infection (dated by TCRdb to between 2018 and 2021). What these receptors recognize is not known. TCRdb shows the sequencer as Illumina HiSeq 1500. TCRdb reprocessed the public reads (quality trimming at Q25 with fastp, clone calling with MiXCR) and kept in-frame beta chains. Records with the same CDR3 protein are collapsed into one entry carrying the most frequent genes and DNA. Recorded for this sample are about 270,000 distinct CDR3 sequences; about 20% of them occurred a single time. Roughly 19% of the sample goes to the ten largest clones. Taken with the paper, the label for treatment or condition translates to: in vitro stimulation with specific CMV peptide epitopes to enrich CMV-specific T cells. The starting material was cultured PBMCs, obtained from culture after CMV antigen stimulation. The origin of the receptors is a human donor in good health (CMV status not recorded). Some clones in this sample may be carry-over from other donors' samples.

This clonotype was seen more than once but under ten times. J is TRBJ1-1 and V is TRBV27, with 8 positions matching TRBD1. With V trimmed by 6 bases and J by 5 bases, 5 bases remained unmatched. The CDR3 consists of 13 residues. Germline-derived CDR1 and CDR2 are MNHEY and SMNVEV (reference sequence). The CDR3 DNA reads TGTGCCAGCAGCCACAGGGGGTCGACTGAAGCTTTCTTT. This sequence encodes CASSHRGSTEAFF.

The V call is TRBV6-2 or TRBV6-3, the J call TRBJ2-2; TRBD2 aligns across 7 bases. Germline assignment: CDR1 MNHEY and CDR2 SVGEGT. The V and J ends lost 2 bases and 6 bases, in that order; junction bases with no gene match: 9. CDR3 length: 16 amino acids. This CDR3 is CASSYRQGGNPGELFF. The CDR3 bases are TGTGCCAGCAGTTACCGGCAGGGAGGGAATCCCGGGGAGCTGTTTTTT.

V usage is TRBV4-2 and J usage is TRBJ2-3, with 9 nucleotides matching TRBD1. The CDR3 contains 17 residues. V dropped 1 base and J dropped 4; count of bases not matched to a gene: 9. The germline V gene has CDR1 LGHNA and CDR2 YNFKEQ. CDR3 in amino acids: CASSQARGQGVSDTQYF. CDR3 DNA: TGTGCCAGCAGCCAAGCAAGGGGACAGGGTGTGTCAGATACGCAGTATTTT.

This clonotype showed up just a few times. The chain combines TRBV6-2 or TRBV6-3 with TRBJ2-1, with 7 bases fitting TRBD2. CDR3 length equals 17 residues. V lost 2 bases and J lost 7; bases outside the gene matches: 14. Germline-derived CDR1 and CDR2 are MNHEY and SVGEGT. As DNA, the CDR3 is TGTGCCAGCAGTTACGGCCGAAGTGGCGGGAGTGGGAATGAGCAGTTCTTC. Translated, it gives CASSYGRSGGSGNEQFF.

There are a few counts of this clonotype. The chain uses TRBV20-1 and TRBJ2-1; 12 bases are a match to TRBD1. Unmatched junction bases numbered 6, after V lost 0 bases and J lost 6 bases. Germline CDR1 and CDR2: DFQATT and SNEGSKA (reference sequence). This CDR3 spans 16 amino acids. CDR3 nucleotide sequence: TGCAGTGCTAGAGATCCGGGACAGGGGGCAAGCAATGAGCAGTTCTTC. Translating gives CSARDPGQGASNEQFF.

The rearrangement joins TRBV12-3 or TRBV12-4 to TRBJ2-5; tentatively, D is TRBD1 (6 bases). The CDR3 is 15 residues long. V gave up 6 bases and J gave up 4 bases, with 18 bases separating them. CDR3 nucleotide sequence: TGTGCCAGCAGACCCGGAACAGGGACGGGAGAGACCCAGTACTTC. Translation gives CASRPGTGTGETQYF.

This clonotype was observed many times. The V gene is TRBV4-1, the J gene TRBJ1-1; D is unclear. The CDR3 runs 16 residues. The ends were cut back, 0 bases at V and 5 bases at J, with 16 bases in the middle. CDR1 and CDR2 from the germline V gene are MGHRA and YSYEKL. CDR3 region: CASSQDRRRVGTEAFF. Here the CDR3 DNA reads TGCGCCAGCAGCCAAGATAGGCGGAGGGTGGGGACTGAAGCTTTCTTT.

The table lists this clonotype with many counts. This chain uses TRBV7-3 with TRBJ2-1; 14 nucleotides line up with TRBD2. The CDR3 runs to 18 residues. Germline-derived CDR1 and CDR2 are SGHTA and FQGTGA. The trim removed 4 bases at V and 1 base at J, leaving 6 bases unmatched. The CDR3 loop is CASSSGTSGSSSYNEQFF. CDR3 coding DNA: TGTGCCAGCAGCTCCGGGACTAGCGGGAGTAGTTCCTACAATGAGCAGTTCTTC.

This clonotype appeared many times. The gene calls are TRBV6-2 or TRBV6-3 and TRBJ1-5; TRBD1 might be the D (6 bases). The V gene's germline CDR1 is MNHEY and CDR2 SVGEGT. V was shortened by 8 bases and J by 7 bases, with 15 bases between the two germline ends. The CDR3 runs 13 residues. CDR3: CASQQGRGQPQHF. CDR3 DNA sequence: TGTGCCAGCCAACAGGGTAGGGGGCAGCCCCAGCATTTT.

This chain uses TRBV12-5 with TRBJ1-1; D unresolved. V was trimmed by 6 bases and J by 6 bases, leaving 14 bases between them. Germline assignment: CDR1 LGHNT and CDR2 FRNRAP. This CDR3 region has 13 residues. CDR3 protein: CASGYYPPAEAFF. The CDR3 coding sequence is TGTGCTAGTGGCTATTACCCCCCGGCTGAAGCTTTCTTT.

The rearrangement joins TRBV6-5 to TRBJ2-7; D may be TRBD2 (6 bases). Germline lookup yields CDR1 MNHEY and CDR2 SVGAGI. Trimming cost V 6 bases and J 0 bases, with 12 bases left between them. This CDR3 spans 14 amino acids. Here the CDR3 reads CASSSGASSYEQYV. Written as DNA, the CDR3 is TGTGCCAGCAGCTCGGGAGCAAGCTCCTACGAGCAGTACGTC.

This clonotype was counted only a few times. The rearrangement uses TRBV7-2 and TRBJ2-5; TRBD2 matches at 8 bases. The CDR3 spans 16 residues. Looked up from germline, CDR1 is SGHTA and CDR2 is FQGNSA. V gave up 5 bases and J gave up 4 bases; unmatched junction bases: 12. The CDR3 here is CASSPIGAGVGETQYF. In DNA form, the CDR3 reads TGTGCCAGCAGCCCAATTGGAGCGGGAGTTGGAGAGACCCAGTACTTC.

V gene TRBV25-1 combines with J gene TRBJ1-6; the D is unclear. Germline CDR1 reads MGHDK; CDR2 reads SYGVNS. V lost 7 bases to trimming and J lost 0 bases, with 19 bases between them. CDR3 size: 18 residues. CDR3 amino acids: CASMGPGRGSSYNSPLHF. Written as DNA, the CDR3 is TGTGCCAGCATGGGTCCAGGCCGCGGGAGCTCCTATAATTCACCCCTCCACTTT.

This clonotype has more than one count but fewer than ten. The chain carries TRBV4-1 and TRBJ1-3; D is undetermined. This CDR3 comprises 15 residues. V lost 1 base and J lost 4, with 11 bases in between. Germline V lookup: CDR1 MGHRA, CDR2 YSYEKL. The DNA of the CDR3 is TGCGCCAGCAGCCAAGTTTCCGTCGCGGGAAACACCATATATTTT. The encoded protein is CASSQVSVAGNTIYF.